The next 6 T cell receptor beta chains were all read from a single sample in a study of blood T cell repertoires in COVID-19. Sequencing used immunoSEQ multiplex PCR; TCRdb keeps in-frame clones, though not all of them. The sample records roughly 97,000 clones, 90% to 95% being singletons. The specimen was peripheral blood. These receptor sequences come from a human donor in a cohort sampled during active COVID-19.

The chain joins TRBV5-4 to TRBJ2-7, with TRBD2 matching 11 bases. CDR1 SGHNT and CDR2 YYREEE come from the germline V gene (reference sequence). V lost 4 bases and J lost 6; bases outside the gene matches: 9. This CDR3 contains 15 residues. For the CDR3, the DNA is TGTGCCAGCAGCCTTAATAGCGGGGGGGCCGGCGAGCAGTACTTC. Protein sequence: CASSLNSGGAGEQYF.

This rearrangement joins TRBV5-4 to TRBJ1-1, with 7 nucleotides matching TRBD1. The CDR3 contains 15 residues. Trimming cost V 0 bases and J 3 bases; bases outside gene matches: 5. Germline V gene sequence: CDR1 SGHNT, CDR2 YYREEE (reference sequence). CDR3 DNA sequence: TGTGCCAGCAGCTTGGGAAGGGGGCGCGACACTGAAGCTTTCTTT. Encoded protein: CASSLGRGRDTEAFF.

Notes on this clone: The sample contains more than one DNA sequence encoding this CDR3. This chain links TRBV19 with TRBJ1-5, with D tentatively TRBD1 (6 bases). V shed 3 bases and J shed 3 bases, with 9 bases lying between them. CDR3 length: 14 residues. Looked up from germline, CDR1 is LNHDA and CDR2 is SQIVND (reference sequence). The CDR3 DNA sequence: TGTGCCAGTAGTATTGGACAGAACAATCAGCCCCAGCATTTT. Its protein product is CASSIGQNNQPQHF.

The DNA for the CDR3 is TGTGCCAGCAGTTTTGGCAGGGGACCCACTGAAGCTTTCTTT. It yields the protein CASSFGRGPTEAFF. The V call is TRBV28, the J call TRBJ1-1; tentatively, D is TRBD1 (6 bases). Deletions cut 3 bases from V and 4 bases from J, with 12 bases between. CDR3 length equals 14 residues. Germline V gives CDR1 MDHEN, CDR2 SYDVKM.

The sample holds a few counts of this clone. The rearrangement links TRBV3-1 (or the pseudogene TRBV3-2) to TRBJ1-2; the D is unclear. Germline-derived CDR1 and CDR2 are LGHDT and YNNKEL (reference sequence). The CDR3 contains 11 residues. V was shortened by 3 bases and J by 8 bases, with 7 bases between the two germline ends. This CDR3 reads CASSQGAGYTF. In nucleotides, the CDR3 is TGTGCCAGCAGCCAGGGAGCGGGCTACACCTTC.

A few counts support this clone. The gene calls are TRBV28 and TRBJ2-7; no clear D. Germline V gene sequence: CDR1 MDHEN, CDR2 SYDVKM. This CDR3 comprises 13 residues. The germline V and J ends were trimmed by 8 bases and 2 bases, with 13 bases remaining between them. CDR3 sequence reads: CASLLDGAYEQYF. DNA for the CDR3: TGTGCCAGCCTCCTTGACGGAGCCTACGAGCAGTACTTC.